One sample yielded the 24 T cell receptor beta chains listed below, sequenced in a study of blood T cell repertoires in COVID-19. Some clones are missing from TCRdb's copy, which holds only in-frame ones; the method was immunoSEQ multiplex PCR. The sample records around 200,000 clones, about 88% being singletons. The source material was peripheral blood. The receptors derive from a man aged 40-49 years with active or convalescent COVID-19.

The DNA for the CDR3 is TGCGCCAGCAGCCCCATAGGGACTTCTAGCTCACCCCTCCACTTT. Its translation: CASSPIGTSSSPLHF. The chain carries TRBV5-1 and TRBJ1-6; possible D gene TRBD1, 5 bases. Trimming took off 4 bases at V and 10 bases at J, with 18 bases between the two ends. CDR1 SGHRS and CDR2 YFSETQ come from the germline V gene. CDR3 length: 15 amino acids.

This chain connects TRBV28 to TRBJ1-4; tentatively, D is TRBD1 (5 bases). The CDR3 loop spans 12 amino acids. Trimming cost V 8 bases and J 7 bases, with 11 bases left between them. CDR1 and CDR2 from the germline V gene are MDHEN and SYDVKM. CDR3 protein: CASPLQGEKLFF. Written as DNA, the CDR3 is TGTGCCAGCCCCCTCCAGGGTGAAAAACTGTTTTTT. Complete variable domain (other parts from reference TRBV28 and TRBJ1-4): DVKVTQSSRYLVKRTGEKVFLECVQDMDHENMFWYRQDPGLGLRLIYFSYDVKMKEKGDIPEGYSVSREKKERFSLILESASTNQTSMYLCASPLQGEKLFFGSGTQLSVL.

To note about this clone: The same CDR3 is also encoded by other DNA sequences in this sample. The chain couples TRBV12-3 or TRBV12-4 to TRBJ1-1, with D possibly being TRBD1 (5 bases). V was cut by 3 bases and J by 8 bases, with 10 bases left in between. There are 12 residues in the CDR3. The CDR3 DNA sequence: TGTGCCAGCAGTTTGTTAAGGGGCGAAGCTTTCTTT. Protein product: CASSLLRGEAFF.

The rearrangement links TRBV18 to TRBJ2-3; 11 bases are a match to TRBD2. The CDR3 covers 18 residues. V lost 0 bases, J lost 1 base, and 6 bases stayed unmatched. Germline-derived CDR1 and CDR2 are KGHSH and LQKENI. CDR3: CASSPPNSGGGGTDTQYF. CDR3 bases: TGTGCCAGCTCACCACCGAATAGCGGGGGGGGAGGCACAGATACGCAGTATTTT. Supplemented by reference TRBV18 and TRBJ2-3, the full variable domain reads NAGVMQNPRHLVRRRGQEARLRCSPMKGHSHVYWYRQLPEEGLKFMVYLQKENIIDESGMPKERFSAEFPKEGPSILRIQQVVRGDSAAYFCASSPPNSGGGGTDTQYFGPGTRLTVL.

The V gene is TRBV29-1, the J gene TRBJ1-2, with 9 bases fitting TRBD1. Germline CDR1 SQVTM, CDR2 ANQGSEA. The J segment lost 7 bases and the V segment lost 6 bases, leaving 9 bases of the junction unmatched. This CDR3 contains 13 residues. DNA for the CDR3: TGCAGCGTCACTTGGGGACAGGGCGGTGGCTACACCTTC. This codes for CSVTWGQGGGYTF. The whole variable domain, filled in from reference TRBV29-1 and TRBJ1-2, reads SAVISQKPSRDICQRGTSLTIQCQVDSQVTMMFWYRQQPGQSLTLIATANQGSEATYESGFVIDKFPISRPNLTFSTLTVSNMSPEDSSIYLCSVTWGQGGGYTFGSGTRLTVV.

With regard to this clone: An end of the junction does not agree with germline; a read error may underlie this. The rearrangement uses TRBV6-2 or TRBV6-3 and TRBJ1-1; D possibly corresponds to TRBD1 (5 bases). The CDR3 has 14 residues. Germline values: CDR1 MNHEY, CDR2 SVGEGT. CDR3 bases: TGTGCCAGCACTTACGGCCAGGGCCCCACTGAAGCTTTCTTT. Protein product: CASTYGQGPTEAFF.

The CDR3 DNA reads as TGTGCCAGCAGTTTTAGCGCAGATACGCAGTATTTT. Translation gives CASSFSADTQYF. This chain links TRBV28 with TRBJ2-3; tentatively, D is TRBD2 (5 bases). From germline, CDR1 is MDHEN and CDR2 SYDVKM. The CDR3 is 12 residues long. The V and J ends lost 3 bases and 4 bases respectively, with 5 bases between them.

The rearrangement uses TRBV6-5 and TRBJ1-5; 8 bases align to TRBD1. Losses at the gene ends were 4 bases for V and 4 bases for J; bases not matched to a gene: 3. CDR1 and CDR2 from the germline V gene are MNHEY and SVGAGI. The length of the CDR3 is 14 residues. The CDR3 DNA is TGTGCCAGCAGTTGGACAGGGACGAATCAGCCCCAGCATTTT. It yields the protein CASSWTGTNQPQHF.

This chain uses TRBV5-1 with TRBJ1-6, with TRBD1 as a possible D gene (6 bases). The CDR3 totals 15 residues. Trimming removed 4 bases from V and 7 bases from J, with 15 bases in between. Germline V gene sequence: CDR1 SGHRS, CDR2 YFSETQ. The CDR3 DNA sequence: TGCGCCAGCAGCCAGACGACAGGCAACAATTCACCCCTCCACTTT. This encodes CASSQTTGNNSPLHF.

This clone was observed a single time. The chain joins TRBV5-1 to TRBJ2-1; unclear D gene. The germline V and J ends were trimmed by 5 bases and 0 bases, with 6 bases remaining between them. Germline lookup yields CDR1 SGHRS and CDR2 YFSETQ. CDR3 length equals 13 residues. The CDR3 loop is CASRTPSYNEQFF. In DNA form, the CDR3 reads TGCGCCAGCAGGACACCCTCCTACAATGAGCAGTTCTTC.

The CDR3 reads CSAATTDTQYF. The CDR3 DNA follows: TGCAGTGCCGCGACAACAGATACGCAGTATTTT. This chain uses TRBV20-1 with TRBJ2-3, with unresolved D. The CDR3 is made up of 11 amino acids. V lost 6 bases and J lost 3, with 7 bases in between. The germline gives CDR1 DFQATT, CDR2 SNEGSKA (reference sequence).

The chain couples TRBV7-6 to TRBJ1-3; D is perhaps TRBD1 (6 bases). V was clipped by 0 bases and J by 8 bases, with 8 bases between them. The CDR3 has 13 residues. Germline-derived CDR1 and CDR2 are SGHVS and FNYEAQ. CDR3 loop: CASSLAGADTIYF. DNA of the CDR3: TGTGCCAGCAGCTTAGCGGGGGCGGACACCATATATTTT.

The J gene is TRBJ2-7, the V gene TRBV3-1 (or the pseudogene TRBV3-2), with 9 bases lining up with TRBD1. After removal of 6 bases from V and 1 base from J, the junction contained 4 bases not matched to a gene. The CDR3 contains 14 residues. Per germline, CDR1 LGHDT and CDR2 YNNKEL (reference sequence). The CDR3 loop is CASRPGQGSYEQYF. CDR3 nucleotides: TGTGCCAGCAGACCGGGACAGGGTTCCTACGAGCAGTACTTC.

The V gene is TRBV5-4, the J gene TRBJ1-2; weak D call: TRBD1 (6 bases). From germline, CDR1 is SGHNT and CDR2 YYREEE (reference sequence). Trimming took off 4 bases at V and 2 bases at J, with 9 bases between the two ends. This CDR3 spans 13 amino acids. CDR3 DNA sequence: TGTGCCAGCAGCGTGGACAGAAACTATGGCTACACCTTC. It is translated as CASSVDRNYGYTF.

V gene TRBV2 combines with J gene TRBJ1-2, with D possibly matching TRBD1 (6 bases). V was trimmed by 7 bases and J by 3 bases, leaving 15 bases between them. Germline lookup yields CDR1 SNHLY and CDR2 FYNNEI. The CDR3 sequence is 14 residues long. CDR3 residues: CASTWGRTDYGYTF. The CDR3 DNA follows: TGTGCCAGCACCTGGGGTAGGACAGACTATGGCTACACCTTC.

The J gene is TRBJ2-5, the V gene TRBV29-1; D perhaps matches TRBD2 (6 bases). Deletions cut 4 bases from V and 4 bases from J, with 16 bases between. This CDR3 spans 14 amino acids. Germline assignment: CDR1 SQVTM and CDR2 ANQGSEA. In nucleotides, the CDR3 is TGCAGCGTTGCCTGGCGGGGTGTTCGAGAGACCCAGTACTTC. Residues: CSVAWRGVRETQYF.

The chain combines TRBV11-3 with TRBJ1-1; 8 positions agree with TRBD1. The CDR3 totals 14 residues. The J segment lost 6 bases and the V segment lost 5 bases, leaving 8 bases of the junction unmatched. Germline-derived CDR1 and CDR2 are SGHNT and YENEEA. This CDR3 is CASSPTGVGPEAFF. The CDR3 DNA reads as TGTGCCAGCAGCCCGACAGGGGTAGGGCCTGAAGCTTTCTTT.

V usage is TRBV7-8 and J usage is TRBJ1-5, with a tentative D call TRBD1 (6 bases). Germline-derived CDR1 and CDR2 are SGHVS and FQNEAQ. Trimming took 3 bases from V and 1 from J, leaving 13 bases between them. This CDR3 contains 16 residues. DNA for the CDR3: TGTGCCAGCAGCTTGGGGGCGTTTGGGAGCAATCAGCCCCAGCATTTT. Protein product: CASSLGAFGSNQPQHF.

The chain uses TRBV7-3 and TRBJ1-1; D uncertain. The V gene lost 0 bases and the J gene lost 0 bases, with 8 bases spanning the gap. Germline V lookup: CDR1 SGHTA, CDR2 FQGTGA. The length of the CDR3 is 15 residues. The DNA of the CDR3 is TGTGCCAGCAGCTTAACTCCGGGGATGAACACTGAAGCTTTCTTT. This encodes CASSLTPGMNTEAFF.

The rearrangement joins TRBV19 to TRBJ2-7; 8 positions agree with TRBD2. Germline CDR1 LNHDA, CDR2 SQIVND (reference sequence). The J segment lost 1 base and the V segment lost 6 bases, leaving 5 bases of the junction unmatched. The CDR3 runs to 14 residues. CDR3 residues: CASSRGGRSYEQYF. CDR3 bases: TGTGCCAGTAGCCGGGGGGGCAGGTCCTACGAGCAGTACTTC.

The rearrangement links TRBV7-9 to TRBJ2-4; D ambiguous. V was shortened by 3 bases and J by 5 bases, with 8 bases between the two germline ends. CDR1 and CDR2 from the germline V gene are SEHNR and FQNEAQ (reference sequence). The CDR3 spans 13 residues. DNA for the CDR3: TGTGCCAGCAGCTTGGTTGAGGAAAACATTCAGTACTTC. It encodes CASSLVEENIQYF.

The V call is TRBV30, the J call TRBJ2-6; 11 nucleotides agree with TRBD1. After removal of 8 bases from V and 2 bases from J, the junction contained 8 bases not matched to a gene. In germline, CDR1 is GTSNPN, CDR2 SVGIG (reference sequence). The CDR3 is made up of 16 amino acids. This chain's CDR3 is CATRTGGVPGANVLTF. CDR3 DNA: TGTGCCACCCGGACAGGGGGCGTCCCTGGGGCCAACGTCCTGACTTTC. The full variable domain, completed using reference TRBV30 and TRBJ2-6, is SQTIHQWPATLVQPVGSPLSLECTVEGTSNPNLYWYRQAAGRGLQLLFYSVGIGQISSEVPQNLSASRPQDRQFILSSKKLLLSDSGFYLCATRTGGVPGANVLTFGAGSRLTVL.

This clone came up once. The same CDR3 can be traced to other DNA sequences in this sample. The V call is TRBV5-1, the J call TRBJ1-5, with 7 bases aligning to TRBD1. The germline CDR1 and CDR2 sequences are SGHRS and YFSETQ. The CDR3 is 15 amino acids. V was pared by 0 bases and J by 2 bases, with 2 bases of the junction left unmatched. This chain's CDR3 is CASSLAGQGNQPQHF. CDR3 bases: TGCGCCAGCAGCTTGGCCGGACAGGGCAATCAGCCCCAGCATTTT.

The V gene is TRBV11-3, the J gene TRBJ2-1; a weak D match, TRBD2 (6 bases). This CDR3 is 15 amino acids long. Trimming removed 6 bases at V and 0 bases at J, with 12 bases between. Per germline, CDR1 SGHNT and CDR2 YENEEA. The CDR3 coding sequence is TGTGCCAGCAGTTTGGGGGGATCCTCCTACAATGAGCAGTTCTTC. Its translation is CASSLGGSSYNEQFF.